The following is a T cell receptor beta chain sequence with its context. Its antigen remains unknown. Expansion with viral peptide pools was applied to antigen-specific CD4+ T cells by the ViraFEST assay prior to sequencing. After around ten days in culture, the CD4+ T cells were isolated. Two-dose BNT162b2 or mRNA-1273 vaccination was given to participants. The table came from immunoSEQ multiplex PCR; TCRdb's copy has only in-frame clones and leaves some out. The data show about 22,000 clones, 65% to 80% seen once. The sample is drawn from a study of vaccination effects on CD4 cells after COVID-19. The origin of this receptor is a human donor who received a COVID-19 vaccine. Specimen: CD4+ T cells from PBMCs cultured with HCoV-NL63 spike peptides, collected after COVID-19 vaccination.

The CDR3 sequence: CASSLVRTGKRNYGYTF. The CDR3 DNA is TGTGCCAGCAGCTTAGTAAGGACAGGGAAAAGAAACTATGGCTACACCTTC. The chain links TRBV7-2 to TRBJ1-2; 8 bases match TRBD1. This CDR3 has 17 amino acids. Per germline, CDR1 SGHTA and CDR2 FQGNSA. The ends lost 1 base at V and 2 bases at J; junction bases unmatched: 9.